Listed below are T cell receptor beta chains from one sample, sequenced in a study of T cells in tumors after PD-1 blockade. Sequenced by immunoSEQ multiplex PCR; TCRdb stores in-frame clones only, minus some. The sample contains some 1,800 clones, approximately 71% of which appear only once. The sequencing here drew on tumor tissue, taken after anti-PD-1 treatment. The origin of the receptors is a human donor with basal cell carcinoma. Each CDR3 is given with its conserved first and last residue. A D gene is named only where the DNA matches it firmly. A clone size is listed for some rows: how often the clone was seen (once, few, many), or a class if it is expanded.

J,size,D,V,DNA,CDR3
TRBJ1-6,few,-,TRBV3-1/TRBV3-2,TGTGCCAGCAGCCAAGGCGTTTCTACCCCTAGCTCCTATAATTCACCCCTCCACTTT,CASSQGVSTPSSYNSPLHF
TRBJ1-2,-,-,TRBV5-6,TGTGCCAGCAGCATTCGGGTTGGCTACACCTTC,CASSIRVGYTF
TRBJ2-1,-,TRBD2,TRBV2,TGTGCCAGCAGTGGGACTAGTGGTGAGCAGTTCTTC,CASSGTSGEQFF
TRBJ1-2,-,TRBD1,TRBV5-1,TGCGCCAGCAGCGCCGAGGGACAGCCCTATGGCTACACCTTC,CASSAEGQPYGYTF
TRBJ1-2,-,-,TRBV5-1,TGCGCCAGCAGCTTGGAGATAACTCCGGACAGCTATGGCTACACCTTC,CASSLEITPDSYGYTF
TRBJ2-4,-,-,TRBV23-1,TGCGCCAGCAGTCAATGGGAGGAATTACTAGCCAAAAACATTCAGTACTTC,CASSQWEELLAKNIQYF
TRBJ1-2,-,TRBD1,TRBV6-1,TGTGCCAGCAGTGACCGGGACAGGGGGCGTAATGGCTACACCTTC,CASSDRDRGRNGYTF
TRBJ1-2,-,TRBD1,TRBV2,TGTGCCAGCAGTACGAACCAGGGGGCAACTAACTATGGCTACACCTTC,CASSTNQGATNYGYTF
TRBJ1-5,-,-,TRBV28,TGTGCCAGCAGTTTTCTAATTTCCGGGGGGAATCAGCCCCAGCATTTT,CASSFLISGGNQPQHF
TRBJ2-3,few,TRBD2,TRBV9,TGTGCCAGCAGCGGACCTAGCGGGAGGGCCTCAGATACGCAGTATTTT,CASSGPSGRASDTQYF
TRBJ2-1,-,-,TRBV7-7,TGTGCTAGCAGCCCCTCGGCTTTAGCAGGGTACAATGAGCAGTTCTTC,CASSPSALAGYNEQFF
TRBJ2-7,once,-,TRBV29-1,TGCAGCGTTGCCATCGGCGAAGCCACCTACGAGCAGTACTTC,CSVAIGEATYEQYF
TRBJ1-4,-,TRBD1,TRBV5-1,TGCGCCAGCAGCTTGGAGGCAGGGGGCCGGGAAAAACTGTTTTTT,CASSLEAGGREKLFF
TRBJ1-5,-,-,TRBV30,TGTGCCTGGAGTTCGAGGGAACGTCAGCCCCAGCATTTT,CAWSSRERQPQHF
TRBJ1-5,-,-,TRBV7-2,TGTGCCAGCAGCTTGACAGATTATAGCAATCAGCCCCAGCATTTT,CASSLTDYSNQPQHF
TRBJ1-5,-,TRBD1,TRBV28,TGTGCCAGCAGAAAAATGGGGACAGGGGGCATCAATCAGCCCCAGCATTTT,CASRKMGTGGINQPQHF
TRBJ2-7,-,-,TRBV2,TGTGCCAGCAAGGGTGGCTCCTACGAGCAGTACTTC,CASKGGSYEQYF
TRBJ2-1,-,-,TRBV7-9,TGTGCCAGCAGCTCCCTCTTGACTATTTCAAATGAGCAGTTCTTC,CASSSLLTISNEQFF
TRBJ1-3,-,-,TRBV30,TGTGCCTGGCACGGTGGAAACACCATATATTTT,CAWHGGNTIYF
TRBJ1-2,-,TRBD1,TRBV4-2,TGTGCCAGCAGCACGGGGACAGGGACGGAAGGCTACACCTTC,CASSTGTGTEGYTF
TRBJ1-6,-,-,TRBV12-3/TRBV12-4,TGTGCCAGCAGTTTAATCGGGCCCCTCCACTTT,CASSLIGPLHF
TRBJ1-1,-,TRBD1,TRBV6-6,TGTGCCAGCAGGCGAGGACAGGGGAACACTGAAGCTTTCTTT,CASRRGQGNTEAFF
TRBJ2-1,-,-,TRBV14,TGTGCCAGCAGCCAATTAGCGGGACAGGCCTACAATGAGCAGTTCTTC,CASSQLAGQAYNEQFF
TRBJ2-7,once,TRBD1,TRBV29-1,TGCAGCGTTGCATCAGGGGGCGAATGGTACTTC,CSVASGGEWYF
TRBJ1-1,-,-,TRBV3-1/TRBV3-2,TGTGCCAGCAGCCAAGGTTGGCGATTTGTCACTGAAGCTTTCTTT,CASSQGWRFVTEAFF
TRBJ2-7,-,TRBD1,TRBV5-4,TGTGCCAGCAGCCACCGGGACAGGAGTACCTACGAGCAGTACTTC,CASSHRDRSTYEQYF
TRBJ2-1,few,TRBD2,TRBV30,TGTGCCTGGAAAGCCTGGACTAGCGGGACCAATGAGCAGTTCTTC,CAWKAWTSGTNEQFF
TRBJ1-2,-,-,TRBV9,TGTGCCAGCAGCGTAGAAGACAGGTGGAATGGCTACACCTTC,CASSVEDRWNGYTF
TRBJ1-6,-,-,TRBV27,TGTGCCAGCAGTTTAACAAAGTCCTATAATTCACCCCTCCACTTT,CASSLTKSYNSPLHF
TRBJ2-7,-,TRBD2,TRBV19,TGTGCCAGTAGTACGACTAGCGGAAAACACTACGAGCAGTACTTC,CASSTTSGKHYEQYF
TRBJ2-7,-,TRBD1,TRBV3-1/TRBV3-2,TGTGCCAGCAGCCCCGGGACAGGGGAATACGAGCAGTACTTC,CASSPGTGEYEQYF
TRBJ1-1,-,-,TRBV5-1,TGCGCCAGCAGCGCCAGGACAGATCGGAACACTGAAGCTTTCTTT,CASSARTDRNTEAFF
TRBJ2-3,large,-,TRBV24-1,TGTGCCACCAGTCCGCGGGGAAACACAGATACGCAGTATTTT,CATSPRGNTDTQYF
TRBJ1-1,-,TRBD1,TRBV28,TGTGCCAGCAGCCCCAGCCTCAGGGGGGAGAACACTGAAGCTTTCTTT,CASSPSLRGENTEAFF
TRBJ1-1,few,TRBD1,TRBV7-2,TGTGCCAGCAGCTTGACAGGGAGAACTGAAGCTTTCTTT,CASSLTGRTEAFF
TRBJ1-2,-,-,TRBV10-3,TGTGCCATCAGCAGGGACCGTGAGAATGGCTACACCTTC,CAISRDRENGYTF
TRBJ1-4,-,-,TRBV24-1,TGTGCCACCAGTGCCTCAACAGGGTCGCGCGAAAAACTGTTTTTT,CATSASTGSREKLFF
TRBJ2-7,-,-,TRBV25-1,TGTGCCAGCAGTGAATTCGAGTCTACTGGGACCTACGAGCAGTACTTC,CASSEFESTGTYEQYF
TRBJ1-2,large,-,TRBV5-6,TGTGCCAGCAGCGCACGACAGGCCAACTATGGCTACACCTTC,CASSARQANYGYTF
TRBJ1-2,-,TRBD1,TRBV9,TGTGCCAGCAGCGTCCGATATACAGGGGGCAGCGGCTACACCTTC,CASSVRYTGGSGYTF
TRBJ2-1,-,TRBD2,TRBV7-9,TGTGCCAGCAGCCCCGCTAGCGGGCTAAATGAGCAGTTCTTC,CASSPASGLNEQFF
TRBJ2-7,-,TRBD2,TRBV30,TGTGCCTGGAGAGGGAGGGACGCCCACTCCTACGAGCAGTACTTC,CAWRGRDAHSYEQYF
TRBJ2-1,-,-,TRBV19,TGTGCCAGTGGGACTCTTACCCCCTGGGGCTACAATGAGCAGTTCTTC,CASGTLTPWGYNEQFF
TRBJ2-5,-,TRBD1,TRBV19,TGTGCCAGTAGTAATAGCAGGGGGCAAGAGACCCAGTACTTC,CASSNSRGQETQYF
TRBJ1-1,once,TRBD1,TRBV15,TGTGCCACCAGCAGAGATCCAGGGGGGAACACTGAAGCTTTCTTT,CATSRDPGGNTEAFF
TRBJ1-3,-,-,TRBV29-1,TGCAGCGTGGACATAGACTCTGGAAACACCATATATTTT,CSVDIDSGNTIYF
TRBJ1-1,few,TRBD1,TRBV18,TGTGCCAGCTCACCGACGACAGGGAGCACTGAAGCTTTCTTT,CASSPTTGSTEAFF
TRBJ2-7,-,-,TRBV27,TGTGCCAGCAGTTTTACTGGCGTCGAGCAGTACTTC,CASSFTGVEQYF
TRBJ1-5,-,-,TRBV28,TGTGCCAGCAGCAAACAGGGCGGGGGCAATCAGCCCCAGCATTTT,CASSKQGGGNQPQHF
TRBJ1-4,-,TRBD1,TRBV30,TGTGCCTGGAGTGTACAGGGGGGAGAAAAACTGTTTTTT,CAWSVQGGEKLFF
TRBJ1-1,-,-,TRBV6-5,TGTGCCAGCAGCCCCGTCCAGGGCACTGAAGCTTTCTTT,CASSPVQGTEAFF